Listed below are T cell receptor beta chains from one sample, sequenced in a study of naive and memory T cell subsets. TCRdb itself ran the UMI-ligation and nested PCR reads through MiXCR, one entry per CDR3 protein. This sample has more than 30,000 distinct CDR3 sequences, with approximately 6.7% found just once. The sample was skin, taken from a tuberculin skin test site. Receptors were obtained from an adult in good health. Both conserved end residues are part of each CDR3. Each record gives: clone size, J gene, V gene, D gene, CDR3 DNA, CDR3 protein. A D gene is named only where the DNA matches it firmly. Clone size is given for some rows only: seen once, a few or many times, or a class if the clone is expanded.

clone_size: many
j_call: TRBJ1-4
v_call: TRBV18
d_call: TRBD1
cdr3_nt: TGTGCCAGCTCACACCGGGACAGGCTTGATGAAAAACTGTTTTTT
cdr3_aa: CASSHRDRLDEKLFF

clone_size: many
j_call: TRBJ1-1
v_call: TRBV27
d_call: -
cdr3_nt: TGTGCCAGCAGCCTTCGGGGGAGCACTGAAGCTTTCTTT
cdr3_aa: CASSLRGSTEAFF

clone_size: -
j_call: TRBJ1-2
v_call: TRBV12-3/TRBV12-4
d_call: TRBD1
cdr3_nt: TGTGCCAGCAGTTCAACTAGGACAGGGGACGGCGACACCTTC
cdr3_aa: CASSSTRTGDGDTF

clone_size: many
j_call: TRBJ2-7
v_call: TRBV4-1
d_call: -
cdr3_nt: TGCGCCAGCAGCCAAGAGAGGGTCTCCTACGAGCAGTACTTC
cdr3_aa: CASSQERVSYEQYF

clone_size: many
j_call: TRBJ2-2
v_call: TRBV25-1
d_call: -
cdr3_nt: TGTGCCAGCGGACCGACCGGCACCGGGGAGCTGTTTTTT
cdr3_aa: CASGPTGTGELFF

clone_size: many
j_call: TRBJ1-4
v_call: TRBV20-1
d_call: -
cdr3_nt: TGCAGTGCTGTTCGGAGTGAAAAACTGTTTTTT
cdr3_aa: CSAVRSEKLFF

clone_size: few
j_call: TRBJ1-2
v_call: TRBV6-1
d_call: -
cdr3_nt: TGTGCCAGCACCCAACCGGGCGGTAACTATGGCTACACCTTC
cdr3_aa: CASTQPGGNYGYTF

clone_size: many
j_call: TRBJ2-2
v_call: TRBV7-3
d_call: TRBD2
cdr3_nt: TGTGCCAGCAGCTTTGGGCCGGGGGGGAACACCGGGGAGCTGTTTTTT
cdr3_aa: CASSFGPGGNTGELFF

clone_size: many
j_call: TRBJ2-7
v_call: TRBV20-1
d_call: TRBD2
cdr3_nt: TGCAGTGCTACTCCGGGGGGGCGGTCCTACGAGCAGTACTTC
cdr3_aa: CSATPGGRSYEQYF

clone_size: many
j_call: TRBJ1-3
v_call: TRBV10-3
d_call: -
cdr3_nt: TGTGCCATCAGTGAATGGGACACAAGCTCTGGAAACACCATATATTTT
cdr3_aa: CAISEWDTSSGNTIYF